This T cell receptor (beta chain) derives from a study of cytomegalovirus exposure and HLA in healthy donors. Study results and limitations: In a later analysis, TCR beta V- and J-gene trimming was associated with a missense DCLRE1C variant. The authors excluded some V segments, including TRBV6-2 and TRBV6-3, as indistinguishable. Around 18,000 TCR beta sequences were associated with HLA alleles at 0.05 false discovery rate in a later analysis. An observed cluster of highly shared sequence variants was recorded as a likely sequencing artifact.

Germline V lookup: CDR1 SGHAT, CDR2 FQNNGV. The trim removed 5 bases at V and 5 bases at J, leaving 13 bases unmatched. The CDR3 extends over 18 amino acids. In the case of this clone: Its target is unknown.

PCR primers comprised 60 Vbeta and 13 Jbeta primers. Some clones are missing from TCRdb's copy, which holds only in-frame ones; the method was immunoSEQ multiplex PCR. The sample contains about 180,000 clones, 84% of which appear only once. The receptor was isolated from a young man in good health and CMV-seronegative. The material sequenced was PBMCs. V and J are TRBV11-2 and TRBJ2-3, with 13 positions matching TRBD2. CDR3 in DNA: TGTGCCAGCAGCCCCAGGACTAGCGGGAGACGGTGGGAAGATACGCAGTATTTT. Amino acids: CASSPRTSGRRWEDTQYF. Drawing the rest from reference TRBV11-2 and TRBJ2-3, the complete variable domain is EAGVAQSPRYKIIEKRQSVAFWCNPISGHATLYWYQQILGQGPKLLIQFQNNGVVDDSQLPKDRFSAERLKGVDSTLKIQPAKLEDSAVYLCASSPRTSGRRWEDTQYFGPGTRLTVL.